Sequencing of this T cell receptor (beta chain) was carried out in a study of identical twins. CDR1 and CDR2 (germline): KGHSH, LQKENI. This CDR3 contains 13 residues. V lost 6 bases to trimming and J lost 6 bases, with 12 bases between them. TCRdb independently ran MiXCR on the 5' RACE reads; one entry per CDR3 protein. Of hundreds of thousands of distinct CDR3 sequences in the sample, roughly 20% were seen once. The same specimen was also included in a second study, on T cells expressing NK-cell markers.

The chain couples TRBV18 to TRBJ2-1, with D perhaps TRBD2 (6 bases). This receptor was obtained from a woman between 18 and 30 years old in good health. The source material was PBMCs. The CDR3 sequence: CASSRGGTNEQFF. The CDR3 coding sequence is TGTGCCAGCTCCCGCGGCGGGACCAATGAGCAGTTCTTC.